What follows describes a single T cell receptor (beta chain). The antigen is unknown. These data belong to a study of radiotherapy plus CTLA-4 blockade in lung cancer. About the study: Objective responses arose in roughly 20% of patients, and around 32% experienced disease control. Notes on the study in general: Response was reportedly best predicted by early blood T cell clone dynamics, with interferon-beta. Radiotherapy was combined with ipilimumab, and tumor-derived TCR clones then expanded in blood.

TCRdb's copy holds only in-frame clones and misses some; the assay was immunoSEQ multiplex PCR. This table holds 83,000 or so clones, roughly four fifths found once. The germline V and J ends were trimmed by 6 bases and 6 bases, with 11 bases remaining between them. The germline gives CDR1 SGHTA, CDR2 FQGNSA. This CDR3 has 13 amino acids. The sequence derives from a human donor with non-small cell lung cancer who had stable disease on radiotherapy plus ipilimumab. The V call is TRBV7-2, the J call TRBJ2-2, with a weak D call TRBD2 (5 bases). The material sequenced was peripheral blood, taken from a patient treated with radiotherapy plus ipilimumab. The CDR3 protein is CASRGEGPGELFF. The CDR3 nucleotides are TGTGCCAGCAGGGGAGAGGGTCCCGGGGAGCTGTTTTTT.